The 32 T cell receptor beta chains listed next were all sequenced from one sample in a study of blood T cells in healthy people across ages. It was with a sample-barcoded 5' primer and a J-beta primer mix that a second PCR of about 6 to 11 cycles was run. Each CDR3 protein gets one entry after TCRdb re-called the 5' RACE reads with MiXCR. The table has 700,000 or so distinct CDR3 sequences, 40% to 50% seen once. The sample comprised blood. The receptor source for this set is a man at least 80 years old in good health.

The chain joins TRBV28 to TRBJ2-7; 9 bases line up with TRBD1. Germline V gene sequence: CDR1 MDHEN, CDR2 SYDVKM. The CDR3 extends over 16 amino acids. V shed 4 bases, J shed 1 base, and the junction held 8 bases outside the gene matches. The CDR3 DNA sequence: TGTGCCAGCAGTTCTAACCCCGGGACAGGGTCCTACGAGCAGTACTTC. It yields the protein CASSSNPGTGSYEQYF.

The CDR3 loop is CASSQIPTGTGGNTGELFF. CDR3 nucleotides: TGCGCCAGCAGCCAAATTCCGACCGGGACAGGGGGCAACACCGGGGAGCTGTTTTTT. The chain joins TRBV4-3 to TRBJ2-2; 12 nucleotides line up with TRBD1. Germline V CDR1 and CDR2: LGHNA, YSLEER. The CDR3 extends over 19 amino acids. V was pared by 2 bases and J by 2 bases, with 9 bases of the junction left unmatched.

This clonotype was seen a few times. The rearrangement joins TRBV14 to TRBJ2-1; no firm D call. Trimming took off 0 bases at V and 4 bases at J, with 7 bases between the two ends. Germline CDR1 reads SGHDN; CDR2 reads FVKESK. The CDR3 spans 14 residues. In DNA, the CDR3 is TGTGCCAGCAGCCAAGACTACGGGTACAATGAGCAGTTCTTC. It specifies CASSQDYGYNEQFF.

This clonotype turned up a few times. The chain employs TRBV6-5 and TRBJ2-3, with D hard to call. Germline loops: CDR1 MNHEY, CDR2 SVGAGI. V was pared by 5 bases and J by 3 bases, with 6 bases between. The CDR3 consists of 12 residues. CDR3 DNA: TGTGCCAGCAGTCCCCAAACAGATACGCAGTATTTT. Translating it yields CASSPQTDTQYF.

This clonotype has a handful of counts. The chain has TRBV29-1 and TRBJ1-4, with unresolved D. CDR1 and CDR2 from the germline V gene are SQVTM and ANQGSEA. The V and J ends lost 4 bases and 8 bases respectively, with 11 bases between them. The length of the CDR3 is 12 residues. This CDR3 is CSVGTGNEKLFF. DNA of the CDR3: TGCAGCGTTGGCACGGGAAACGAAAAACTGTTTTTT. The entire variable domain, with the rest obtained from reference TRBV29-1 and TRBJ1-4, is as follows: SAVISQKPSRDICQRGTSLTIQCQVDSQVTMMFWYRQQPGQSLTLIATANQGSEATYESGFVIDKFPISRPNLTFSTLTVSNMSPEDSSIYLCSVGTGNEKLFFGSGTQLSVL.

The gene calls are TRBV7-6 and TRBJ2-5; tentatively, D is TRBD2 (6 bases). Per the germline V gene, CDR1 is SGHVS and CDR2 is FNYEAQ. V was cut by 4 bases and J by 3 bases, with 18 bases left in between. There are 16 residues in the CDR3. The CDR3 here is CASSSSAGRLKETQYF. The CDR3 DNA reads as TGTGCCAGCAGCTCCTCAGCGGGCAGATTAAAAGAGACCCAGTACTTC.

The genes are TRBV20-1 and TRBJ2-1, with 12 bases lining up with TRBD2. This CDR3 has 14 residues. CDR1 and CDR2 from the germline V gene are DFQATT and SNEGSKA (reference sequence). V was clipped by 1 base and J by 9 bases; unmatched bases: 4. CDR3 nucleotide sequence: TGCAGTGCTAGAGCACTAGCGGGGGGAGTTGAGCAGTTCTTC. Encoded protein: CSARALAGGVEQFF.

This clonotype was recorded a few times. This rearrangement joins TRBV18 to TRBJ2-5, with 7 positions matching TRBD2. The CDR3 has 18 residues. V lost 1 base, J lost 1 base, and 12 bases stayed unmatched. CDR1 and CDR2 (germline): KGHSH, LQKENI. Here the CDR3 reads CASSPRPLAPVIQETQYF. CDR3 sequence (DNA): TGTGCCAGCTCACCACGTCCACTAGCGCCGGTAATCCAAGAGACCCAGTACTTC. The full variable domain, completed using reference TRBV18 and TRBJ2-5, is NAGVMQNPRHLVRRRGQEARLRCSPMKGHSHVYWYRQLPEEGLKFMVYLQKENIIDESGMPKERFSAEFPKEGPSILRIQQVVRGDSAAYFCASSPRPLAPVIQETQYFGPGTRLLVL.

This clonotype was seen a handful of times. The chain links TRBV6-2 or TRBV6-3 to TRBJ2-7; TRBD1 might be the D (7 bases). Trimming shortened V by 6 bases and J by 4 bases, and 19 bases separated the two germline ends. Germline V gene sequence: CDR1 MNHEY, CDR2 SVGEGT. The CDR3 is made up of 15 amino acids. CDR3 sequence (DNA): TGTGCCAGCAGCAACTATCGACAGGGACTTTACGAGCAGTACTTC. Its translation is CASSNYRQGLYEQYF.

In this sample, this clonotype turned up a few times. V and J are TRBV6-2 or TRBV6-3 and TRBJ2-7; D remains ambiguous. V was cut by 6 bases and J by 5 bases, with 17 bases left in between. The CDR3 runs to 14 residues. Germline V CDR1 and CDR2: MNHEY, SVGEGT. The CDR3 DNA reads as TGTGCCAGCAGATCAGACCCAGATACAGACGAGCAGTACTTC. It yields the protein CASRSDPDTDEQYF.

This clonotype was detected only once. The chain combines TRBV5-1 with TRBJ2-5; unclear D gene. Germline V CDR1 and CDR2: SGHRS, YFSETQ. V was trimmed by 2 bases and J by 2 bases, leaving 7 bases between them. The CDR3 covers 13 residues. The CDR3 coding sequence is TGCGCCAGCAGCTTTGCCCAGCAAGAGACCCAGTACTTC. Translated, it gives CASSFAQQETQYF.

This chain uses TRBV20-1 with TRBJ2-7; 9 positions match TRBD1. V shed 5 bases and J 4 bases; nucleotides not matched to a gene: 12. This CDR3 region has 15 residues. Germline V CDR1 and CDR2: DFQATT, SNEGSKA (reference sequence). The CDR3 DNA follows: TGCAGTGCTCCCAAAGGGCCGGGACAGGGTTACGAGCAGTACTTC. Translated: CSAPKGPGQGYEQYF.

V and J are TRBV9 and TRBJ2-5; 8 nucleotides align to TRBD2. Trimming cost V 0 bases and J 5 bases; bases outside gene matches: 3. Looked up from germline, CDR1 is SGDLS and CDR2 is YYNGEE. CDR3 length: 14 amino acids. The CDR3 region has the DNA TGTGCCAGCAGCGTAGAACTAGCGGCGGAGACCCAGTACTTC. Amino acids: CASSVELAAETQYF. The full variable domain, its missing parts supplied by reference TRBV9 and TRBJ2-5, is DSGVTQTPKHLITATGQRVTLRCSPRSGDLSVYWYQQSLDQGLQFLIQYYNGEERAKGNILERFSAQQFPDLHSELNLSSLELGDSALYFCASSVELAAETQYFGPGTRLLVL.

V is TRBV6-2 or TRBV6-3 and J is TRBJ2-3; 11 bases match TRBD2. Germline V gives CDR1 MNHEY, CDR2 SVGEGT. The length of the CDR3 is 20 residues. With V trimmed by 7 bases and J by 1 base, 19 bases remained unmatched. Here the CDR3 DNA reads TGTGCCAGCATTTCTGGGTCGGGACTAGCGGTTTCCGGGGGCACAGATACGCAGTATTTT. It is translated as CASISGSGLAVSGGTDTQYF.

The genes are TRBV25-1 and TRBJ2-1; perhaps D is TRBD1 or TRBD2 (5 bases each). CDR3 length: 14 amino acids. The V end was cut by 5 bases, the J end by 7 bases, with 15 bases between. Germline V gene lookup returns CDR1 MGHDK and CDR2 SYGVNS. The CDR3 loop reads CASSNYGTRNEQFF. The CDR3 coding sequence is TGTGCCAGCAGTAACTACGGGACGCGGAATGAGCAGTTCTTC.

J is TRBJ2-1 and V is TRBV3-1; either TRBD1 or TRBD2 may supply D (5 bases each). The CDR3 consists of 14 residues. In germline, CDR1 is LGHDT, CDR2 YNNKEL (reference sequence). V was pared by 5 bases and J by 1 base, with 9 bases between. The CDR3 DNA reads TGTGCCAGCAGCGGCAGGGAGTCCTACAATGAGCAGTTCTTC. As protein: CASSGRESYNEQFF.

The chain recombines TRBV4-1 with TRBJ1-3; unclear D gene. This CDR3 has 16 residues. From germline, CDR1 is MGHRA and CDR2 YSYEKL. V was trimmed by 0 bases and J by 4 bases, leaving 13 bases between them. Written as DNA, the CDR3 is TGCGCCAGCAGCCAAGATGGCCCGGAGGGCGGAAACACCATATATTTT. Its translation is CASSQDGPEGGNTIYF.

The sample holds a few counts of this clonotype. This chain joins TRBV24-1 and TRBJ2-2, with D uncertain. In germline, CDR1 is KGHDR, CDR2 SFDVKD. V was trimmed by 1 base and J by 7 bases, leaving 6 bases between them. There are 13 residues in the CDR3. The CDR3 spells CATSDFGIGELFF. As DNA, the CDR3 is TGTGCCACCAGTGATTTTGGGATCGGGGAGCTGTTTTTT.

The rearrangement joins TRBV4-2 to TRBJ2-6; D possibly corresponds to TRBD1 (6 bases). Trimming took 6 bases from V and 2 from J, leaving 11 bases between them. Germline assignment: CDR1 LGHNA and CDR2 YNFKEQ. There are 15 residues in the CDR3. The CDR3 region is CASSPGEPGANVLTF. CDR3 DNA sequence: TGTGCCAGCAGTCCAGGGGAACCTGGGGCCAACGTCCTGACTTTC.

With respect to this clonotype: This sequence may be a read error, since a much larger clone differs from it by one base. The rearrangement joins TRBV10-3 to TRBJ2-5, with D unclear. The V gene's germline CDR1 is ENHRY and CDR2 SYGVKD. This CDR3 comprises 15 residues. This chain's CDR3 is CAISELADAQETLYF. The CDR3 bases are TGTGCCATCAGTGAATTGGCGGACGCCCAAGAGACCCTGTACTTC.

J is TRBJ2-2 and V is TRBV6-5; no firm D call. The CDR3 runs 14 residues. Germline assignment: CDR1 MNHEY and CDR2 SVGAGI. V was trimmed by 8 bases and J by 1 base, leaving 11 bases between them. The CDR3 is CASRRMKNTGELFF. The CDR3 DNA reads as TGTGCCAGCCGGCGTATGAAGAACACCGGGGAGCTGTTTTTT.

With respect to this clonotype: This may be a read error: a much more frequent sequence differs by one nucleotide. The V and J genes are TRBV9 and TRBJ2-1; maybe TRBD1 (5 bases). The CDR3 totals 17 residues. The ends were cut back, 1 base at V and 6 bases at J, with 20 bases in the middle. In germline, CDR1 is SGDLS, CDR2 YYNGEE. The CDR3 DNA sequence: TGTGCCAGCAGCGTACAGGGTGGGGCCACCGCGATCAATGAGCAGTTCTTC. Translation: CASSVQGGATAINEQFF.

This clonotype was seen a handful of times. The chain couples TRBV7-9 to TRBJ2-1; TRBD1 or TRBD2 may be the D gene (5 bases each). Per the germline V gene, CDR1 is SEHNR and CDR2 is FQNEAQ (reference sequence). V shed 0 bases and J shed 2 bases, with 8 bases lying between them. This CDR3 spans 15 amino acids. The CDR3, as DNA: TGTGCCAGCAGCTTAGCGGGGGATGCCTACAATGAGCAGTTCTTC. Its translation: CASSLAGDAYNEQFF.

The chain uses TRBV24-1 and TRBJ2-1; D unclear. This CDR3 has 13 residues. With 7 bases removed from V and 3 bases from J, the gap between germline ends came to 9 bases. Germline CDR1 reads KGHDR; CDR2 reads SFDVKD. The CDR3 region is CATRALDYNEQFF. In DNA, the CDR3 is TGTGCCACCAGGGCTCTCGACTACAATGAGCAGTTCTTC.

The chain carries TRBV9 and TRBJ2-2; D may be TRBD1 or TRBD2 (5 bases each). The germline V and J ends were trimmed by 0 bases and 0 bases, with 9 bases remaining between them. The CDR3 spans 16 residues. Germline V gives CDR1 SGDLS, CDR2 YYNGEE. The CDR3 nucleotides read TGTGCCAGCAGCGTAGGAGGGGATGCGAACACCGGGGAGCTGTTTTTT. Residues: CASSVGGDANTGELFF.

The chain joins TRBV5-6 to TRBJ1-4, with no clear D. V was trimmed by 4 bases and J by 10 bases, leaving 14 bases between them. The CDR3 runs to 13 residues. Looked up from germline, CDR1 is SGHDT and CDR2 is YYEEEE. CDR3 residues: CASSERRAGKLFF. The CDR3 DNA follows: TGTGCCAGCAGCGAACGACGGGCGGGAAAACTGTTTTTT.

The rearrangement links TRBV7-9 to TRBJ1-1; D possibly corresponds to TRBD1 (6 bases). The CDR3 is made up of 14 amino acids. V lost 0 bases and J 6 bases, leaving 11 bases between the germline ends. Germline CDR1 SEHNR, CDR2 FQNEAQ (reference sequence). CDR3 DNA sequence: TGTGCCAGCAGCTTAGCGAGGGGGAGGGCTGAAGCTTTCTTT. Translated: CASSLARGRAEAFF. Combining the CDR3 with reference TRBV7-9 and TRBJ1-1 gives the whole variable domain DTGVSQNPRHKITKRGQNVTFRCDPISEHNRLYWYRQTLGQGPEFLTYFQNEAQLEKSRLLSDRFSAERPKGSFSTLEIQRTEQGDSAMYLCASSLARGRAEAFFGQGTRLTVV.

The J gene is TRBJ2-2, the V gene TRBV9, with 15 bases fitting TRBD2. The CDR3 contains 16 residues. Germline loops: CDR1 SGDLS, CDR2 YYNGEE. The trim removed 1 base at V and 7 bases at J, leaving 2 bases unmatched. CDR3 sequence (DNA): TGTGCCAGCAGCGTACGGACTAGCGGGAGGGACGGGGAGCTGTTTTTT. Protein sequence: CASSVRTSGRDGELFF.

A few counts support this clonotype. V and J are TRBV27 and TRBJ2-1; the D is unclear. V lost 6 bases, J lost 6 bases, and 9 bases lay in between. The CDR3 is made up of 12 amino acids. The V gene's germline CDR1 is MNHEY and CDR2 SMNVEV (reference sequence). This chain's CDR3 is CASRRAINEQFF. The CDR3 nucleotides are TGTGCCAGCAGGCGAGCCATCAATGAGCAGTTCTTC.

V usage is TRBV3-1 and J usage is TRBJ2-5; 8 bases agree with TRBD2. V dropped 0 bases and J dropped 1; count of bases not matched to a gene: 10. The CDR3 spans 18 residues. The germline gives CDR1 LGHDT, CDR2 YNNKEL (reference sequence). The CDR3 DNA reads TGTGCCAGCAGCCAAGAAGCAAATCTAGCGGGCCTCCAAGAGACCCAGTACTTC. Its protein is CASSQEANLAGLQETQYF.

This clonotype was seen only once. The chain links TRBV6-1 to TRBJ2-1; TRBD1 matches 10 bases. The V gene end was trimmed by 4 bases and the J gene end by 4 bases; junction bases not matched to a gene: 4. The length of the CDR3 is 15 residues. Germline V lookup: CDR1 MNHNS, CDR2 SASEGT. The CDR3 DNA reads as TGTGCCAGCAGTGGGGGACAGGGGAAATACAATGAGCAGTTCTTC. Protein: CASSGGQGKYNEQFF.

In DNA form, the CDR3 reads TGTGCCAGCAGTCCACGACTAGCGGGAGGGGTCTACAATGAGCAGTTCTTC. Translating it yields CASSPRLAGGVYNEQFF. This rearrangement joins TRBV27 to TRBJ2-1; 14 nucleotides agree with TRBD2. This CDR3 comprises 17 residues. The V gene's germline CDR1 is MNHEY and CDR2 SMNVEV (reference sequence). The J segment lost 3 bases and the V segment lost 5 bases, leaving 6 bases of the junction unmatched.